These 3 T cell receptor beta chains share one sample of origin, sequenced in a study of cytomegalovirus exposure and HLA in healthy donors (dated by TCRdb to about 2017). The method behind the library was the immunoSEQ multiplex PCR assay. For the multiplex PCR, a mixture combining 60 forward primers for TCR Vbeta segments and 13 reverse primers for TCR Jbeta segments was used. Drawn from immuneACCESS, this table holds only the in-frame rearrangements with V and J called that TCRdb kept. Clones are partly lost; checked studies trace under half to an unresolved V gene and leave the rest unexplained. The sample includes some 130,000 clones, with approximately 80% observed a single time. Nearly 4% of the sample is held by the ten biggest clonotypes. Sequencing was done on a sample of PBMCs. All receptors derive from a male donor in good health and CMV-seronegative.

The genes are TRBV27 and TRBJ2-5; 10 positions match TRBD1. The J segment lost 5 bases and the V segment lost 1 base, leaving 4 bases of the junction unmatched. Germline CDR1 MNHEY, CDR2 SMNVEV (reference sequence). The CDR3 runs to 15 residues. The CDR3 bases are TGTGCCAGCAGTTTATTAGGGACAGGGGTGGAGACCCAGTACTTC. Translated, it gives CASSLLGTGVETQYF.

V usage is TRBV30 and J usage is TRBJ2-5; 7 nucleotides align to TRBD1. The J call may not be correct, given that the DNA end is closer to TRBJ2-7. The CDR3 contains 13 residues. Per germline, CDR1 GTSNPN and CDR2 SVGIG (reference sequence). The chain's CDR3 is CAWSKDRVHEQYF. CDR3 coding DNA: TGTGCCTGGAGCAAAGACAGGGTCCACGAGCAGTACTTC.

The CDR3 DNA follows: TGTGCCAGCAGTACACGGTTCGGGTACAATGAGCAGTTCTTC. This codes for CASSTRFGYNEQFF. The rearrangement links TRBV6-5 to TRBJ2-1; no reliable D call. This CDR3 is built from 14 residues. V lost 5 bases and J 4 bases, leaving 12 bases between the germline ends. Germline V lookup: CDR1 MNHEY, CDR2 SVGAGI.